This T cell receptor (beta chain) is drawn from a study of T cells after yellow fever vaccination. TCRdb processed the 5' RACE reads anew with MiXCR; each CDR3 protein has one entry. The table has tens of thousands of distinct CDR3 sequences, about 6.5% seen once; the top ten hold around a third. Per the germline V gene, CDR1 is SEHNR and CDR2 is FQNEAQ (reference sequence). Trimming left V 5 bases short and J 5 bases short, with 21 bases between. The CDR3 has 16 amino acids. The V and J genes are TRBV7-9 and TRBJ2-5, with D perhaps assigned TRBD1 or TRBD2 (5 bases each). Material: CD8+ T cells sorted from PBMCs, obtained about 49 days after the first yellow fever vaccination. The receptor was derived from a man aged 18 to 29 who received the YFV17D yellow fever vaccine. The CDR3 spells CASSDPRGSVGETQYF. The CDR3, as DNA: TGTGCCAGCAGCGATCCCCGGGGCTCCGTAGGGGAGACCCAGTACTTC.